The source of this T cell receptor (beta chain) is a study of T-cell memory formation after mild COVID-19. This clonotype was counted at least ten times. Germline V gene lookup returns CDR1 GTSNPN and CDR2 SVGIG (reference sequence). V was trimmed by 4 bases and J by 6 bases, leaving 8 bases between them. The CDR3 has 11 residues. TCR alpha and TCR beta cDNA libraries carrying sample barcodes and UMIs came from 5'RACE with constant-segment primers. One entry per CDR3 protein, called by TCRdb with MiXCR from the 5' RACE reads. The profile shows 250,000 to 350,000 distinct CDR3 sequences, 15% to 20% of them singletons.

The specimen was PBMCs or a T cell subset sorted from them (not recorded which). The receptor was derived from a man aged 18-30 years who had mild COVID-19 (a few samples of this study predate the infection). Cell type and time point are not known. V usage is TRBV30 and J usage is TRBJ2-3; TRBD1 might be the D (6 bases). The DNA for the CDR3 is TGTGCCTGGAACAGGGCGGATACGCAGTATTTT. As protein: CAWNRADTQYF.